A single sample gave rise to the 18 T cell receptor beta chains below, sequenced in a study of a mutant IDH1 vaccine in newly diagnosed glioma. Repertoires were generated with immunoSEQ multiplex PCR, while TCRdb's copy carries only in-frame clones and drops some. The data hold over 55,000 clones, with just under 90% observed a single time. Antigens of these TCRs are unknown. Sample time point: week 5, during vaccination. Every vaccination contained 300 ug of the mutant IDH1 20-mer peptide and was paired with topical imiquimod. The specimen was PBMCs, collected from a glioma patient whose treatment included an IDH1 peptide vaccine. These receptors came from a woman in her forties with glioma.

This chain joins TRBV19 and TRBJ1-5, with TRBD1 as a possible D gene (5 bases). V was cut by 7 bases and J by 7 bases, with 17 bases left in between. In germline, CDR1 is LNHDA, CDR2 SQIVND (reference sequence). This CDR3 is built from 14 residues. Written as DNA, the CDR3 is TGTGCCAGTAAGGGACCCATTTATGCGCAGCCCCAGCATTTT. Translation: CASKGPIYAQPQHF.

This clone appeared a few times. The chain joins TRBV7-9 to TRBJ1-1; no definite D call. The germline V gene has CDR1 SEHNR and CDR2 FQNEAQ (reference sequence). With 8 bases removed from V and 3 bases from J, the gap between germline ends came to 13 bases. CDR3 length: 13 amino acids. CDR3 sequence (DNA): TGTGCCAGCCGATCTGACGCGGACACTGAAGCTTTCTTT. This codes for CASRSDADTEAFF.

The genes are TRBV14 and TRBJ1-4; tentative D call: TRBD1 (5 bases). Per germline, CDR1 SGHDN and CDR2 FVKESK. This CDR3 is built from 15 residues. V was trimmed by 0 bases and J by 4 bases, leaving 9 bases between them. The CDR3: CASSQEGPRNEKLFF. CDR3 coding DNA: TGTGCCAGCAGCCAAGAGGGACCGCGTAATGAAAAACTGTTTTTT. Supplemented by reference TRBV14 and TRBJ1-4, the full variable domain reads EAGVTQFPSHSVIEKGQTVTLRCDPISGHDNLYWYRRVMGKEIKFLLHFVKESKQDESGMPNNRFLAERTGGTYSTLKVQPAELEDSGVYFCASSQEGPRNEKLFFGSGTQLSVL.

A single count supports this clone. Here the CDR3 DNA reads TGCAGTGCTAGGTTTGACAATGAGCAGTTCTTC. It is translated as CSARFDNEQFF. The genes are TRBV20-1 and TRBJ2-1; D gene uncertain. Germline values: CDR1 DFQATT, CDR2 SNEGSKA (reference sequence). Trimming took 3 bases from V and 5 from J, leaving 5 bases between them. The CDR3 is 11 amino acids.

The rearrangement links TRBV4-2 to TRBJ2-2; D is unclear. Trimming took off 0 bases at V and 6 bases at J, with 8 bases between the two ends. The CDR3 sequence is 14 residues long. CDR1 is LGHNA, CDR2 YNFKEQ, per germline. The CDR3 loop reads CASSQDPLAGELFF. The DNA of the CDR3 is TGTGCCAGCAGCCAAGATCCCCTGGCCGGGGAGCTGTTTTTT.

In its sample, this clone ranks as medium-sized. The chain's CDR3 is CASSETSGGADTQYF. DNA of the CDR3: TGTGCCAGCAGTGAGACTAGCGGGGGGGCAGATACGCAGTATTTT. The chain carries TRBV6-4 and TRBJ2-3, with 14 nucleotides matching TRBD2. Germline V lookup: CDR1 MRHNA, CDR2 SNTAGT. The CDR3 spans 15 residues. The J segment lost 4 bases and the V segment lost 3 bases, leaving 0 bases of the junction unmatched.

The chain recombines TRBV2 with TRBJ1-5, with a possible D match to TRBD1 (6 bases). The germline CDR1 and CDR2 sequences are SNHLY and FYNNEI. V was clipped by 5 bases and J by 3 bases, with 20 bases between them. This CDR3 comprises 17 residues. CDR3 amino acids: CASSFGGGGEDNQPQHF. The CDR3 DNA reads TGTGCCAGCAGTTTTGGAGGGGGAGGGGAGGACAATCAGCCCCAGCATTTT.

The chain's CDR3 is CASSQETGVRHTQYF. CDR3 coding DNA: TGCGCCAGCAGCCAGGAAACAGGGGTCCGGCATACGCAGTATTTT. The V gene is TRBV4-3, the J gene TRBJ2-3, with TRBD1 matching over 7 bases. The germline V gene has CDR1 LGHNA and CDR2 YSLEER. The CDR3 spans 15 residues. V shed 3 bases and J 7 bases; nucleotides not matched to a gene: 10.

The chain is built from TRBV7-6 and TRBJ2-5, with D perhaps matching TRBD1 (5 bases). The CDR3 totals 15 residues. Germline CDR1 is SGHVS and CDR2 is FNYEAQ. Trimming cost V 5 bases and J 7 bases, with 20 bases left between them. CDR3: CASSQTGQGSLTQYF. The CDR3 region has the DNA TGTGCCAGCAGCCAAACTGGGCAGGGCTCCCTGACCCAGTACTTC.

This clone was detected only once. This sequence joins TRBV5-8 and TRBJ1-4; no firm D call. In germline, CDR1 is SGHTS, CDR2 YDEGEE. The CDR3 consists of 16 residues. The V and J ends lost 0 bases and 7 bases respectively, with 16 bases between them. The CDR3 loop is CASSLVVGRSGEKLFF. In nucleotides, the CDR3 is TGTGCCAGCAGCTTGGTGGTAGGGAGAAGCGGTGAAAAACTGTTTTTT. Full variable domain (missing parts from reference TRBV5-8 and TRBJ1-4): EAGVTQSPTHLIKTRGQQATLRCSPISGHTSVYWYQQALGLGLQFLLWYDEGEERNRGNFPPRFSGRQFPNYSSELNVNALELEDSALYLCASSLVVGRSGEKLFFGSGTQLSVL.

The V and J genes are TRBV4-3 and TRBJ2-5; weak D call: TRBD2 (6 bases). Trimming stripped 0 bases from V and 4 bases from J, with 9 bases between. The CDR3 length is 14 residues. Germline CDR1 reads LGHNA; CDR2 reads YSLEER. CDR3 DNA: TGCGCCAGCAGCCAAGATCCCGGGGGAGAGACCCAGTACTTC. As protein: CASSQDPGGETQYF.

The DNA for the CDR3 is TGCGCCAGCAGCCGGGACAGGGGACTAGGCGTTACGCAGTATTTT. It is translated as CASSRDRGLGVTQYF. This chain joins TRBV5-1 and TRBJ2-3; 10 bases fit TRBD1. The trim removed 4 bases at V and 8 bases at J, leaving 10 bases unmatched. Per germline, CDR1 SGHRS and CDR2 YFSETQ. This CDR3 is built from 15 residues.

The CDR3 region is CASSAGRVPTDTQYF. The CDR3 DNA follows: TGTGCCAGCAGCGCTGGAAGGGTTCCCACAGATACGCAGTATTTT. The chain carries TRBV2 and TRBJ2-3; D gene ambiguous. The CDR3 is made up of 15 amino acids. Germline V gene data show CDR1 as SNHLY and CDR2 as FYNNEI. Trimming stripped 6 bases from V and 2 bases from J, with 15 bases between.

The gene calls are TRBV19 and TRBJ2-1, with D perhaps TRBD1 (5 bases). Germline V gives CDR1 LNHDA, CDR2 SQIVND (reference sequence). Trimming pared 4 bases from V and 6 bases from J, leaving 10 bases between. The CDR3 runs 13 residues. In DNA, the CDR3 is TGTGCCAGTAGTACCCTCAGGGTCAATGAGCAGTTCTTC. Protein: CASSTLRVNEQFF.

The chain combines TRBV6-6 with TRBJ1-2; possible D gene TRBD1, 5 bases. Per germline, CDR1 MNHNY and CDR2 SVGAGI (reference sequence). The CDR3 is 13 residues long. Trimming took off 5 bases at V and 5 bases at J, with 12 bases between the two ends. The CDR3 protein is CASSPRDLYGYTF. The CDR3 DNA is TGTGCCAGCAGTCCCCGGGACCTTTATGGCTACACCTTC.

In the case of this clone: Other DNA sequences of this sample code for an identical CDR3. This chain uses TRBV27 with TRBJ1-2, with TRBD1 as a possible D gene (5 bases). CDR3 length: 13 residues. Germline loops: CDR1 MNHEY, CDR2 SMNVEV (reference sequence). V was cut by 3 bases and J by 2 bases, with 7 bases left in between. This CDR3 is CASSLQGNYGYTF. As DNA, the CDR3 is TGTGCCAGCAGTTTGCAGGGAAACTATGGCTACACCTTC.

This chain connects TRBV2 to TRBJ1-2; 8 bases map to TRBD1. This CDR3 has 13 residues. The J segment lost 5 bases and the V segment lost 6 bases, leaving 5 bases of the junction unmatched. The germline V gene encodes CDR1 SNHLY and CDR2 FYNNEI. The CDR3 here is CASSGQGEYGYTF. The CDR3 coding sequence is TGTGCCAGCAGCGGACAGGGTGAATATGGCTACACCTTC.

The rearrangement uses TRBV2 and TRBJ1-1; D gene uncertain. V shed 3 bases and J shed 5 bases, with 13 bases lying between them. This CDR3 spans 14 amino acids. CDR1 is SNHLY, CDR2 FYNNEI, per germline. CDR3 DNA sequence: TGTGCCAGCAGTGAGGGTATGAGAAAGACTGAAGCTTTCTTT. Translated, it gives CASSEGMRKTEAFF. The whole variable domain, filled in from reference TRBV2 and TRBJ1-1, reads EPEVTQTPSHQVTQMGQEVILRCVPISNHLYFYWYRQILGQKVEFLVSFYNNEISEKSEIFDDQFSVERPDGSNFTLKIRSTKLEDSAMYFCASSEGMRKTEAFFGQGTRLTVV.